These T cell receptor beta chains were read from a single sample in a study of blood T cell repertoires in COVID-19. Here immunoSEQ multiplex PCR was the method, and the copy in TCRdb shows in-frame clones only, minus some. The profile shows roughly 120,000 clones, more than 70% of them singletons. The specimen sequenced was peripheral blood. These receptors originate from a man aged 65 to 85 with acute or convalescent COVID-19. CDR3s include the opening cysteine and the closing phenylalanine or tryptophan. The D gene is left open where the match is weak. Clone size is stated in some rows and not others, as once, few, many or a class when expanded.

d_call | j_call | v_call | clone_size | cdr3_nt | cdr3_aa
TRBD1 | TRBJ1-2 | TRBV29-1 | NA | TGCAGCGCGACAGGGGGGGAATACTATGGCTACACCTTC | CSATGGEYYGYTF
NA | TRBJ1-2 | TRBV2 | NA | TGTGCCAGCCGAGCGGGAAGGGATTATGGCTACACCTTC | CASRAGRDYGYTF
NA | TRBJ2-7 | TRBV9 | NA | TGTGCCAGCAGCGTAGCTCCGGCCTACGAGCAGTACTTC | CASSVAPAYEQYF
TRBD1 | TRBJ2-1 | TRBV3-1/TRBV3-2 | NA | TGTGCCAGCAGCCAAGATTTGGGGACAGTGGCCTACAATGAGCAGTTCTTC | CASSQDLGTVAYNEQFF
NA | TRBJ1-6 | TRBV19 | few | TGTGCCAGTAGTCCGAACCCTACCCTTAATTCACCCCTCCACTTT | CASSPNPTLNSPLHF
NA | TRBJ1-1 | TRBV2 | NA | TGTGCCAGCGGGTCAGGGGCCAGTGAAGCTTTCTTT | CASGSGASEAFF
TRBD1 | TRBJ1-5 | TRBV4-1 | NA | TGCGCCAGCAGCCAAGACAGGGGGAAAAATCAGCCCCAGCATTTT | CASSQDRGKNQPQHF
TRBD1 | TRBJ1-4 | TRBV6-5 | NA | TGTGCCAGCAGTTATGGACAGGGACTAACGAATGAAAAACTGTTTTTT | CASSYGQGLTNEKLFF
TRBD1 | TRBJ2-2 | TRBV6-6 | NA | TGTGCCACCCGAGGGGCAGGGGGCACCGGGGAGCTGTTTTTT | CATRGAGGTGELFF
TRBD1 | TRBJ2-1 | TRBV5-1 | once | TGCGCCAGCAGCTCTTCAGGGGGTACTCTCTACAATGAGCAGTTCTTC | CASSSSGGTLYNEQFF
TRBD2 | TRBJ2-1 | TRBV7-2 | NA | TGTGCCAGCAGCCAGGGACTAGCGGGGGGCTCCTACAATGAGCAGTTCTTC | CASSQGLAGGSYNEQFF
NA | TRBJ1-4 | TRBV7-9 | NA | TGTGCCAGCAGCTCCGACCGGGCAACTAATGAAAAACTGTTTTTT | CASSSDRATNEKLFF
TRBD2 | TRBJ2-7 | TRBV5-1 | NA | TGCGCCAGCAGCTTTACTAGCGGGAGCTCCTACGAGCAGTACTTC | CASSFTSGSSYEQYF
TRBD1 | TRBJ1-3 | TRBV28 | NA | TGTGCCAGCAGCTCAGGGGGCTCGAAAAACACCATATATTTT | CASSSGGSKNTIYF
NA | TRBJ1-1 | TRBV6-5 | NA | TGTGCCAGCAGTTCTATACAGAGGAACACTGAAGCTTTCTTT | CASSSIQRNTEAFF